One and the same sample provided the 19 T cell receptor beta chains below, sequenced in a study of blood T cell repertoires in COVID-19. Clones were read by immunoSEQ multiplex PCR, and TCRdb kept only the in-frame ones, dropping some. Among around 49,000 clones listed, 81% were seen once. What was sequenced was peripheral blood. Receptors originate from a woman older than 75 with COVID-19, enrolled during active disease.

This clone was found once. V usage is TRBV24-1 and J usage is TRBJ2-2; 10 nucleotides agree with TRBD1. CDR1 and CDR2 (germline): KGHDR, SFDVKD. Unmatched junction bases numbered 5, after V lost 4 bases and J lost 4 bases. The CDR3 sequence is 16 residues long. The CDR3 DNA reads as TGTGCCACCAGTGACCGGACAGGGGGGTTCACCGGGGAGCTGTTTTTT. Its protein is CATSDRTGGFTGELFF.

As DNA, the CDR3 is TGTGCCACCAGTGATCCTACTAGCGGACCTTACAATGAGCAGTTCTTC. It specifies CATSDPTSGPYNEQFF. The chain employs TRBV24-1 and TRBJ2-1; 8 bases agree with TRBD2. The CDR3 consists of 16 residues. Germline CDR1 KGHDR, CDR2 SFDVKD. Trimming cost V 3 bases and J 4 bases; bases outside gene matches: 7.

Within the sample, this clone is medium-sized. This chain joins TRBV7-9 and TRBJ1-5; 9 nucleotides line up with TRBD1. The trim removed 5 bases at V and 0 bases at J, leaving 8 bases unmatched. This CDR3 has 17 residues. The germline V gene encodes CDR1 SEHNR and CDR2 FQNEAQ (reference sequence). CDR3 loop: CASSQGTGTYSNQPQHF. In nucleotides, the CDR3 is TGTGCCAGCAGCCAGGGGACAGGGACCTATAGCAATCAGCCCCAGCATTTT.

V usage is TRBV28 and J usage is TRBJ2-5; the match to TRBD2 covers 10 bases. The CDR3 runs 15 residues. Trimming removed 5 bases from V and 2 bases from J; junction bases left unmatched: 5. From germline, CDR1 is MDHEN and CDR2 SYDVKM. Written as DNA, the CDR3 is TGTGCCAGCAGTCTAGCGGGAGTCTCTCAAGAGACCCAGTACTTC. As protein: CASSLAGVSQETQYF.

The CDR3, as DNA: TGTGCCAGCTCACCGGTTGGGCAGGGATCTGGTGGCTACACCTTC. Translated: CASSPVGQGSGGYTF. The chain employs TRBV18 and TRBJ1-2; D is possibly TRBD1 (5 bases). This CDR3 region has 15 residues. Germline values: CDR1 KGHSH, CDR2 LQKENI. V was clipped by 3 bases and J by 7 bases, with 18 bases between them.

This clone came up a few times. V and J are TRBV5-1 and TRBJ1-2; TRBD1 aligns across 9 bases. This CDR3 is built from 15 residues. The V gene end was trimmed by 4 bases and the J gene end by 2 bases; junction bases not matched to a gene: 6. Germline CDR1 reads SGHRS; CDR2 reads YFSETQ. The CDR3 region is CASSPSGTGNYGYTF. CDR3 in DNA: TGCGCCAGCAGCCCATCCGGGACAGGGAACTATGGCTACACCTTC.

The chain recombines TRBV18 with TRBJ2-5; D is possibly TRBD1 (7 bases). Germline values: CDR1 KGHSH, CDR2 LQKENI. The ends were cut back, 3 bases at V and 5 bases at J, with 13 bases in the middle. The CDR3 loop spans 14 amino acids. CDR3 coding DNA: TGTGCCAGCTCACCGTCGGCAGGGGGGGAGACCCAGTACTTC. It yields the protein CASSPSAGGETQYF. The variable domain in full, completed from reference TRBV18 and TRBJ2-5, reads NAGVMQNPRHLVRRRGQEARLRCSPMKGHSHVYWYRQLPEEGLKFMVYLQKENIIDESGMPKERFSAEFPKEGPSILRIQQVVRGDSAAYFCASSPSAGGETQYFGPGTRLLVL.

The rearrangement joins TRBV3-1 (or the pseudogene TRBV3-2) to TRBJ1-1; 7 nucleotides align to TRBD1. The CDR3 extends over 15 amino acids. The germline CDR1 and CDR2 sequences are LGHDT and YNNKEL (reference sequence). The ends lost 1 base at V and 5 bases at J; junction bases unmatched: 7. The DNA for the CDR3 is TGTGCCAGCAGCCAAGGACAGGGATCTCCGACTGAAGCTTTCTTT. Residues: CASSQGQGSPTEAFF.

This rearrangement joins TRBV6-5 to TRBJ2-5, with 9 bases fitting TRBD1. This CDR3 is 13 amino acids long. Germline CDR1 and CDR2: MNHEY and SVGAGI. V dropped 6 bases and J dropped 7; count of bases not matched to a gene: 6. CDR3 amino acids: CASSRGQGTTQYF. CDR3 nucleotides: TGTGCCAGCAGCCGAGGACAGGGGACGACCCAGTACTTC.

The V gene is TRBV24-1, the J gene TRBJ2-1, with D perhaps TRBD2 (6 bases). The CDR3 runs to 13 residues. V was clipped by 12 bases and J by 7 bases, with 18 bases between them. Looked up from germline, CDR1 is KGHDR and CDR2 is SFDVKD. The CDR3 DNA sequence: TGTGCCGGCGGGGTCACGAGAGGTAATGAGCAGTTCTTC. Translation: CAGGVTRGNEQFF.

The CDR3 reads CSASGQGSYEQYF. CDR3 bases: TGCAGTGCTAGTGGGCAGGGGTCCTACGAGCAGTACTTC. J is TRBJ2-7 and V is TRBV20-1, with D tentatively TRBD1 (6 bases). Per the germline V gene, CDR1 is DFQATT and CDR2 is SNEGSKA (reference sequence). The CDR3 sequence is 13 residues long. Trimming took 3 bases from V and 1 from J, leaving 10 bases between them.

The chain links TRBV19 to TRBJ1-2; 9 bases fit TRBD1. The CDR3 runs to 14 residues. CDR1 is LNHDA, CDR2 SQIVND, per germline (reference sequence). The J segment lost 6 bases and the V segment lost 5 bases, leaving 7 bases of the junction unmatched. The CDR3 region is CASSLPTGGDGYTF. CDR3 nucleotide sequence: TGTGCCAGTAGTCTTCCTACAGGGGGCGATGGCTACACCTTC.

In this sample, this clone turned up a few times. The chain carries TRBV18 and TRBJ2-7; TRBD1 agrees at 10 bases. V lost 3 bases, J lost 3 bases, and 8 bases stayed unmatched. The CDR3 contains 16 residues. Germline-derived CDR1 and CDR2 are KGHSH and LQKENI. CDR3 sequence reads: CASSPLQGQGIYEQYF. The CDR3, as DNA: TGTGCCAGCTCACCCCTCCAGGGACAGGGGATCTACGAGCAGTACTTC.

The chain carries TRBV3-1 (or the pseudogene TRBV3-2) and TRBJ2-4, with D perhaps TRBD2 (5 bases). In germline, CDR1 is LGHDT, CDR2 YNNKEL (reference sequence). With 0 bases removed from V and 9 bases from J, the gap between germline ends came to 12 bases. The CDR3 totals 14 residues. The CDR3 region is CASSQDEGLPIQYF. For the CDR3, the DNA is TGTGCCAGCAGCCAAGATGAGGGCCTCCCCATTCAGTACTTC.

The chain combines TRBV10-3 with TRBJ1-6; unclear D gene. The V gene lost 2 bases and the J gene lost 9 bases, with 5 bases spanning the gap. The CDR3 is 12 amino acids. Germline values: CDR1 ENHRY, CDR2 SYGVKD. The CDR3 sequence is CAISETSSPLHF. The CDR3 bases are TGTGCCATCAGTGAGACTAGTTCACCCCTCCACTTT.

The chain's CDR3 is CASSPGWTEAFF. CDR3 DNA: TGTGCCAGCAGTCCCGGTTGGACTGAAGCTTTCTTT. The chain is built from TRBV12-3 or TRBV12-4 and TRBJ1-1; D call uncertain. V shed 5 bases and J shed 5 bases, with 9 bases lying between them. There are 12 residues in the CDR3.

This clone has just a few counts. The rearrangement uses TRBV7-2 and TRBJ2-3; TRBD2 matches at 7 bases. Germline V gene sequence: CDR1 SGHTA, CDR2 FQGNSA. This CDR3 is 16 amino acids long. Germline trimming cut 5 bases from V and 5 bases from J; bases unmatched to any gene: 13. CDR3 bases: TGTGCCAGCAGCCCAAGGCCGGCGGGAGTCGGAGATACGCAGTATTTT. It yields the protein CASSPRPAGVGDTQYF.

The rearrangement links TRBV27 to TRBJ2-7; 11 nucleotides line up with TRBD2. This CDR3 is built from 14 residues. CDR1 is MNHEY, CDR2 SMNVEV, per germline (reference sequence). V dropped 6 bases and J dropped 2; count of bases not matched to a gene: 3. The CDR3: CASRTSGSTYEQYF. DNA of the CDR3: TGTGCCAGCAGAACTAGCGGGAGTACCTACGAGCAGTACTTC.

The V and J genes are TRBV11-2 and TRBJ2-7; 9 positions match TRBD1. V was clipped by 4 bases and J by 7 bases; unmatched bases: 8. The CDR3 has 14 amino acids. The germline gives CDR1 SGHAT, CDR2 FQNNGV. CDR3: CASSSLGQGGEQYF. CDR3 coding DNA: TGTGCCAGCAGCTCGTTGGGACAGGGTGGGGAGCAGTACTTC.